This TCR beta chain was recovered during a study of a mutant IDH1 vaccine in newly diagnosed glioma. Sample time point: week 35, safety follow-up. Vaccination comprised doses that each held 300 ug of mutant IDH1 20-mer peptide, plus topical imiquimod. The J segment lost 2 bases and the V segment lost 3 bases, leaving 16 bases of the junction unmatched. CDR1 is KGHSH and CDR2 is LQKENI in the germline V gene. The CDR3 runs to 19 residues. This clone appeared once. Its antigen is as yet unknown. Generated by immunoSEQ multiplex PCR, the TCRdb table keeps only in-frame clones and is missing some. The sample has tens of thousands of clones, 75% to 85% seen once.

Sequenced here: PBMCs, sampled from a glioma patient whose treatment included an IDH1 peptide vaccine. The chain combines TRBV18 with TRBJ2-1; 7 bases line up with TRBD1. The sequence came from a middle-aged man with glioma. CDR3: CASSPRQGVGAVTYNEQFF. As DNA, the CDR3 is TGTGCCAGCTCACCTAGGCAGGGGGTTGGAGCGGTGACCTACAATGAGCAGTTCTTC.